A single sample gave rise to the 27 T cell receptor beta chains below, sequenced in a study of cytomegalovirus exposure and HLA in healthy donors (dated by TCRdb to about 2017). The protocol used for the library was the immunoSEQ multiplex PCR assay. The multiplex PCR relied on a mix of 60 forward primers for TCR Vbeta segments and 13 reverse primers for TCR Jbeta segments. TCRdb re-hosts the immuneACCESS table, in-frame sequences only. Its copies lack some clones; in the studies checked, an unresolved V gene accounts for under half of them, and the cause for the rest is not known. This sample gives approximately 150,000 clones in total; approximately 73% of them show up just once. Together, the top ten hold less than 1.5% of the sample. The sequencing sample was made of PBMCs. These receptors all come from a man aged 50-60 years in good health and CMV-seronegative.

The CDR3 reads CASSPQRTTYEQYF. CDR3 nucleotide sequence: TGTGCCAGCAGCCCCCAGCGGACTACTTACGAGCAGTACTTC. The chain combines TRBV7-2 with TRBJ2-7; D is possibly TRBD2 (6 bases). Germline lookup yields CDR1 SGHTA and CDR2 FQGNSA. This CDR3 is built from 14 residues. V lost 5 bases and J 4 bases, leaving 15 bases between the germline ends. The whole variable domain, filled in from reference TRBV7-2 and TRBJ2-7, reads GAGVSQSPSNKVTEKGKDVELRCDPISGHTALYWYRQSLGQGLEFLIYFQGNSAPDKSGLPSDRFSAERTGGSVSTLTIQRTQQEDSAVYLCASSPQRTTYEQYFGPGTRLTVT.

The chain joins TRBV25-1 to TRBJ2-7; 8 nucleotides line up with TRBD1. This CDR3 has 15 amino acids. V lost 3 bases, J lost 4 bases, and 8 bases stayed unmatched. Germline assignment: CDR1 MGHDK and CDR2 SYGVNS. The CDR3 coding sequence is TGTGCCAGCAGTGACCCAGGGGGCATCATATACGAGCAGTACTTC. Translating it yields CASSDPGGIIYEQYF.

This clone occurred once. This chain connects TRBV5-1 to TRBJ1-6; TRBD1 matches 7 bases. Trimming cost V 5 bases and J 10 bases; bases outside gene matches: 6. Per the germline V gene, CDR1 is SGHRS and CDR2 is YFSETQ. The CDR3 is 13 residues long. CDR3 region: CASSFDRASPLHF. The CDR3 nucleotides read TGCGCCAGCAGTTTTGACAGGGCCTCACCCCTCCACTTT.

The chain links TRBV7-9 to TRBJ1-4; no reliable D call. The CDR3 runs 15 residues. V was shortened by 5 bases and J by 8 bases, with 18 bases between the two germline ends. The V gene's germline CDR1 is SEHNR and CDR2 FQNEAQ (reference sequence). The CDR3 nucleotides read TGTGCCAGCAGCCCCGAGGAGGGCCTGGGGGAAAAACTGTTTTTT. As protein: CASSPEEGLGEKLFF.

This clone was detected only once. The V gene is TRBV10-1, the J gene TRBJ2-2; D possibly corresponds to TRBD2 (5 bases). This CDR3 is built from 16 residues. Germline V CDR1 and CDR2: WNHNN, SYGVQD (reference sequence). V lost 6 bases, J lost 1 base, and 15 bases lay in between. DNA for the CDR3: TGCGCCAGCAGCCTCTTGCGAGGGATGAACACCGGGGAGCTGTTTTTT. Residues: CASSLLRGMNTGELFF.

This chain joins TRBV9 and TRBJ2-2; possible D gene TRBD1, 5 bases. The germline V and J ends were trimmed by 7 bases and 1 base, with 8 bases remaining between them. Germline CDR1 SGDLS, CDR2 YYNGEE. This CDR3 contains 13 residues. CDR3 sequence (DNA): TGTGCCAGCGGAACAGGGAACACCGGGGAGCTGTTTTTT. Protein product: CASGTGNTGELFF.

V gene TRBV5-4 combines with J gene TRBJ2-3, with 11 bases that match TRBD2. Germline V gives CDR1 SGHNT, CDR2 YYREEE (reference sequence). The trim removed 2 bases at V and 0 bases at J, leaving 5 bases unmatched. The CDR3 covers 17 residues. Written as DNA, the CDR3 is TGTGCCAGCAGCTTCCCTAGCGGGGGGTCTAGCACAGATACGCAGTATTTT. The encoded protein is CASSFPSGGSSTDTQYF.

A few counts support this clone. This sequence joins TRBV7-9 and TRBJ2-1, with 8 bases fitting TRBD1. J was trimmed by 4 bases and V by 5 bases; bases with no gene match: 10. The germline CDR1 and CDR2 sequences are SEHNR and FQNEAQ (reference sequence). CDR3 length equals 16 residues. This CDR3 reads CASSATGTGPYNEQFF. The CDR3 nucleotides are TGTGCCAGCAGCGCTACTGGGACAGGCCCTTACAATGAGCAGTTCTTC.

The chain uses TRBV28 and TRBJ2-7; D gene unclear. This CDR3 has 13 residues. V lost 2 bases and J lost 2, with 7 bases in between. Germline CDR1 and CDR2: MDHEN and SYDVKM. CDR3 nucleotides: TGTGCCAGCAGTTTAGCAGGAACCTACGAGCAGTACTTC. Protein sequence: CASSLAGTYEQYF.

This chain uses TRBV5-6 with TRBJ2-1; 8 bases agree with TRBD1. J was trimmed by 8 bases and V by 2 bases; bases with no gene match: 9. Germline V gene data show CDR1 as SGHDT and CDR2 as YYEEEE. CDR3 length equals 15 residues. The CDR3 loop is CASSLRQGSFDEQFF. DNA for the CDR3: TGTGCCAGCAGCTTACGACAGGGGAGTTTTGATGAGCAGTTCTTC.

The V and J genes are TRBV4-1 and TRBJ2-7; no firm D call. CDR3 length: 13 amino acids. In germline, CDR1 is MGHRA, CDR2 YSYEKL. The V end was cut by 5 bases, the J end by 5 bases, with 13 bases between. CDR3 residues: CASSRFSIDEQYF. CDR3 in DNA: TGCGCCAGCAGCAGATTTAGCATAGACGAGCAGTACTTC.

This clone was observed a handful of times. The CDR3 DNA follows: TGTGCCAGCAGTCTCAGGGGAGAACTCTCTGGAAACACCATATATTTT. Protein product: CASSLRGELSGNTIYF. The chain couples TRBV7-9 to TRBJ1-3, with TRBD1 as a possible D gene (6 bases). Between the trimmed V and J ends, which lost 6 bases and 0 bases, there was a span of 15 bases. CDR1 and CDR2 (germline): SEHNR, FQNEAQ (reference sequence). CDR3 length: 16 residues.

The chain joins TRBV10-3 to TRBJ1-1; possible D gene TRBD1, 6 bases. This CDR3 spans 13 amino acids. Per germline, CDR1 ENHRY and CDR2 SYGVKD. The V and J ends lost 4 bases and 4 bases respectively, with 10 bases between them. The CDR3 sequence is CAISVEQGTEAFF. The CDR3 DNA is TGTGCCATCAGTGTGGAACAGGGCACTGAAGCTTTCTTT.

This clone was seen only a few times. The V call is TRBV6-9, the J call TRBJ2-4; the match to TRBD1 covers 8 bases. The CDR3 loop spans 18 amino acids. The V and J ends lost 3 bases and 2 bases, in that order; junction bases with no gene match: 12. Per the germline V gene, CDR1 is MNHGY and CDR2 is SVAAGI. The CDR3 DNA follows: TGTGCCAGCAGTTACCTGGACAGGGAGGAAAAGTCCAAAAACATTCAGTACTTC. Its protein product is CASSYLDREEKSKNIQYF.

The chain combines TRBV28 with TRBJ1-5, with a weak D call TRBD1 (5 bases). The CDR3 contains 14 residues. Per the germline V gene, CDR1 is MDHEN and CDR2 is SYDVKM. Trimming cost V 6 bases and J 3 bases, with 12 bases left between them. The CDR3 loop is CASRHGTLNQPQHF. The CDR3 nucleotides are TGTGCCAGCAGGCACGGGACTCTCAATCAGCCCCAGCATTTT. Looking up the rest from reference TRBV28 and TRBJ1-5 gives the full variable domain: DVKVTQSSRYLVKRTGEKVFLECVQDMDHENMFWYRQDPGLGLRLIYFSYDVKMKEKGDIPEGYSVSREKKERFSLILESASTNQTSMYLCASRHGTLNQPQHFGDGTRLSIL.

The table lists this clone with a few counts. The rearrangement uses TRBV5-1 and TRBJ2-6; 9 nucleotides line up with TRBD1. This CDR3 is built from 17 residues. CDR1 is SGHRS, CDR2 YFSETQ, per germline. Trimming cost V 7 bases and J 0 bases; bases outside gene matches: 8. CDR3 in DNA: TGCGCCAGCGGGCGGACAGGGGATGCCTCTGGGGCCAACGTCCTGACTTTC. As protein: CASGRTGDASGANVLTF.

V is TRBV11-2 and J is TRBJ1-5, with D possibly matching TRBD1 (5 bases). Trimming left V 8 bases short and J 6 bases short, with 20 bases between. Germline CDR1 SGHAT, CDR2 FQNNGV. The CDR3 is 15 residues long. CDR3 nucleotides: TGTGCCAGCTTGCCCTACATCAGGGCTTGTCAGCCCCAGCATTTT. Translating gives CASLPYIRACQPQHF.

The gene calls are TRBV11-2 and TRBJ1-2; TRBD1 matches 11 bases. From germline, CDR1 is SGHAT and CDR2 FQNNGV. The V segment lost 6 bases and the J segment 4 bases; nucleotides outside the gene matches: 4. This CDR3 has 14 amino acids. The CDR3 region is CASSFGTGGYGYTF. The CDR3 bases are TGTGCCAGCAGTTTCGGGACAGGGGGCTATGGCTACACCTTC.

The rearrangement links TRBV6-5 to TRBJ1-2, with 9 bases identical to TRBD1. Germline V CDR1 and CDR2: MNHEY, SVGAGI. This CDR3 is 14 amino acids long. V shed 8 bases and J 2 bases; nucleotides not matched to a gene: 6. The CDR3 here is CASRRTGDNYGYTF. The DNA of the CDR3 is TGTGCCAGCCGTCGGACAGGGGACAACTATGGCTACACCTTC.

V gene TRBV19 combines with J gene TRBJ2-1; 7 bases agree with TRBD1. The germline gives CDR1 LNHDA, CDR2 SQIVND (reference sequence). V shed 5 bases and J 4 bases; nucleotides not matched to a gene: 8. This CDR3 spans 15 amino acids. The CDR3 sequence: CASSQRQGPYNEQFF. The CDR3 nucleotides read TGTGCCAGTAGTCAAAGACAGGGACCTTACAATGAGCAGTTCTTC.

For this clone: Distinct nucleotide sequences in the sample also encode this CDR3. The V gene is TRBV18, the J gene TRBJ2-5, with 8 bases matching TRBD1. The V and J ends lost 2 bases and 5 bases, in that order; junction bases with no gene match: 1. Germline V lookup: CDR1 KGHSH, CDR2 LQKENI. The CDR3 extends over 13 amino acids. CDR3 amino acids: CASSPGQGETQYF. The CDR3 nucleotides read TGTGCCAGCTCACCAGGACAGGGTGAGACCCAGTACTTC.

This clone was picked up a small number of times. The chain recombines TRBV4-3 with TRBJ2-3, with D possibly being TRBD2 (5 bases). Per the germline V gene, CDR1 is LGHNA and CDR2 is YSLEER. V dropped 1 base and J dropped 9 bases, with 5 bases sitting between them. This CDR3 comprises 11 residues. The CDR3 sequence: CASSQAGTQYF. CDR3 DNA: TGCGCCAGCAGCCAAGCGGGAACGCAGTATTTT.

The chain uses TRBV5-1 and TRBJ2-2; D may be TRBD1 (6 bases). The CDR3 is 16 residues long. Germline CDR1 and CDR2: SGHRS and YFSETQ. V was pared by 0 bases and J by 8 bases, with 17 bases between. The CDR3, as DNA: TGCGCCAGCAGCTTGGAGACAGGAATATTGGTAGGGGAGCTGTTTTTT. It is translated as CASSLETGILVGELFF.

The chain recombines TRBV4-3 with TRBJ1-2; 12 nucleotides agree with TRBD1. V shed 3 bases, J shed 3 bases, and the junction held 11 bases outside the gene matches. The CDR3 contains 18 residues. CDR1 is LGHNA and CDR2 is YSLEER in the germline V gene. CDR3 DNA sequence: TGCGCCAGCAGCCATTCTTCGACTGGGACAGGGGGCGACTATGGCTACACCTTC. It is translated as CASSHSSTGTGGDYGYTF.

The chain joins TRBV23-1 to TRBJ1-4, with 9 bases lining up with TRBD1. TRBV23-1 counts as an open reading frame of uncertain function. This CDR3 is 12 amino acids long. CDR3 loop: CEGTGTNEKLFF. For the CDR3, the DNA is TGCGAGGGGACAGGGACCAATGAAAAACTGTTTTTT.

V and J are TRBV5-1 and TRBJ2-5; 8 bases match TRBD2. The CDR3 length is 15 residues. The V gene's germline CDR1 is SGHRS and CDR2 YFSETQ. Unmatched junction bases numbered 9, after V lost 4 bases and J lost 4 bases. CDR3 region: CASSPRGGGLETQYF. The CDR3 DNA follows: TGCGCCAGCAGCCCTCGCGGCGGGGGGTTAGAGACCCAGTACTTC.

The chain uses TRBV7-2 and TRBJ2-7; 10 nucleotides align to TRBD2. Germline CDR1 reads SGHTA; CDR2 reads FQGNSA. The CDR3 spans 19 residues. V lost 5 bases to trimming and J lost 1 base; unmatched junction nucleotides: 17. The CDR3 is CASSRPTQSGGAGSYEQYF. CDR3 in DNA: TGTGCCAGCAGCCGACCTACTCAGAGCGGGGGGGCCGGGTCCTACGAGCAGTACTTC.